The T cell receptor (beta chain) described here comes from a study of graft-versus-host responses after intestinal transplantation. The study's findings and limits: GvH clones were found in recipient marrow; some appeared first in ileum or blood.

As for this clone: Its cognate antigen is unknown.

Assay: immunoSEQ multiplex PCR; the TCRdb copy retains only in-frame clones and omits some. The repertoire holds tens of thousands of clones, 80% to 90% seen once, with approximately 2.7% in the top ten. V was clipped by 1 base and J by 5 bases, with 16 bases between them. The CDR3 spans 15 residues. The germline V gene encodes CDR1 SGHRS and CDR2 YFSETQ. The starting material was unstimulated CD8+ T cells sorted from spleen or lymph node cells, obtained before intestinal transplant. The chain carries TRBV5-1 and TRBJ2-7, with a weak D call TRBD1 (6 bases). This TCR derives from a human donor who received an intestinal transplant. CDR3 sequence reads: CASSLLKGGLDEQYF. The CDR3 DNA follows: TGCGCCAGCAGCTTGTTAAAAGGGGGTTTGGACGAGCAGTACTTC.